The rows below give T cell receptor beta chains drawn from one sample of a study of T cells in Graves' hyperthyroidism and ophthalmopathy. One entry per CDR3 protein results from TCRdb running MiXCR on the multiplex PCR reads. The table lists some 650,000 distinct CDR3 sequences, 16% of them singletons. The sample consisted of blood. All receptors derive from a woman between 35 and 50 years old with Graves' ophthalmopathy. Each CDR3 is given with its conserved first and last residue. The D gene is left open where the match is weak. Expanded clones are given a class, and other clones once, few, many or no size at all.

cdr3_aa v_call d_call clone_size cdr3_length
CASLPGWGVYEQYF TRBV7-8 . few 14
CSARRGDFPDTQYF TRBV20-1 . many 14
CASSDVAGGHGELFF TRBV6-1 TRBD2 many 15
CAWSSDSKNIQYF TRBV30 . many 13
CASSFGPRDSGYTF TRBV7-6 TRBD1 few 14
CASSLGWLGLDETQYF TRBV11-2 . many 16
CSAWKEGSGLYEQYF TRBV20-1 TRBD2 few 15
CASSLGLAGGPRNEQFF TRBV7-2 TRBD2 . 17
CASSDPRLAGEGTQYF TRBV9 TRBD2 . 16
CASSFDRYTDTQYF TRBV5-1 . few 14
CASTLAGTGELFF TRBV3-1 TRBD2 few 13
CASSLEGGANYGYTF TRBV7-9 . few 15
CASSTHPGQGYDEQFF TRBV12-3/TRBV12-4 TRBD1 many 16
CSSCGPQGSAYEQYF TRBV20-1 . many 15
CASSYYLGSGDEQFF TRBV11-2 . many 15
CASSPPYPAGAYEQYF TRBV7-9 TRBD2 . 16
CASRQNYEQYF TRBV28 . many 11
CASSPPGLAGVYEQFF TRBV3-1 TRBD2 many 16
CASSQAIGSRFF TRBV3-1 . . 12
CASSFDPKPDTQYF TRBV5-4 . many 14
CASRGPGYGYTF TRBV12-3/TRBV12-4 . few 12
CASSPTPKGTGELFF TRBV4-1 . few 15
CASTSGGSSYEQYF TRBV2 TRBD2 many 14
CSAGAGDLEGTEAFF TRBV20-1 . . 15
CSLGQVSTDTQYF TRBV20-1 TRBD1 . 13
CASRSGTEYTEAFF TRBV6-1 TRBD1 many 14
CASSYIAGTIQETQYF TRBV6-6 . . 16
CASSLELVGNEQFF TRBV5-1 . few 14
CAWSVLRTSGHTDTQYF TRBV30 TRBD2 few 17
CASSSGTQYF TRBV11-2 . . 10
CSATGTGGADTQYF TRBV20-1 TRBD1 few 14
CASSLGLAMVEQFF TRBV6-2/TRBV6-3 TRBD2 many 14
CASTRAGTGNTEAFF TRBV7-8 TRBD1 many 15
CSVVSGGSYNEQFF TRBV29-1 TRBD2 many 14
CASSVGSHAGANVLTF TRBV9 . few 16
CASSPLKELGYGYTF TRBV18 . . 15
CASSSQVDTQYF TRBV7-6 . many 12
CASSEDSSGSTDTQYF TRBV2 TRBD2 many 16
CASSIAVRAGGTEAFF TRBV19 . . 16
CASSDRRGVTGELFF TRBV2 . many 15
CASSLQGGGALFF TRBV12-3/TRBV12-4 . few 13
CASSLNERGLYEQYF TRBV5-6 TRBD1 . 15
CASSQVIREGETQYF TRBV3-1 TRBD2 . 15
CASGQVELMNTEAFF TRBV6-1 TRBD1 many 15
CASSYGPTGGIDTQYF TRBV6-5 . . 16
CASSHGLAVYEQYF TRBV6-2/TRBV6-3 TRBD2 many 14
CASSEIGAGNTGELFF TRBV6-1 . many 16
CASSAGRALYEQYF TRBV7-9 . . 14
CASSQRAFLNEQYF TRBV12-3/TRBV12-4 . many 14
CASQRTGETEAFF TRBV10-1 TRBD1 many 13
CASSLASRADANEKLFF TRBV5-1 . many 17
CASSSRSGTSGSEQFF TRBV6-9 TRBD2 . 16
CASSLNYNSPLHF TRBV11-2 . many 13
CSASNGDTGELFF TRBV20-1 . many 13